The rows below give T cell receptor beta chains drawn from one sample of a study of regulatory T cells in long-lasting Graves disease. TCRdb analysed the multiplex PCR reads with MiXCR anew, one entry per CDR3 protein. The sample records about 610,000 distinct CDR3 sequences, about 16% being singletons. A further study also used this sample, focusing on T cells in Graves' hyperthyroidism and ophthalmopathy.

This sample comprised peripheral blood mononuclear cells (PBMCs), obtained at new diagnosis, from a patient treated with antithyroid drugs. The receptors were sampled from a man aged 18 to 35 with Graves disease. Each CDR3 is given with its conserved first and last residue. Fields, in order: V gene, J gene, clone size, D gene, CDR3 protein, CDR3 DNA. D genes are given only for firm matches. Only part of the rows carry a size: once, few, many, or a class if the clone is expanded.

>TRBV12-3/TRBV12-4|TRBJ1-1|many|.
CASSPDGTEAFF
TGTGCCAGCAGTCCTGACGGCACTGAAGCTTTCTTT
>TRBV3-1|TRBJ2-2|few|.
CASSQRTANTGELFF
TGTGCCAGCAGCCAACGGACAGCCAACACCGGGGAGCTGTTTTTT
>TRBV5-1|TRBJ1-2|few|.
CASSLEQGGGYTF
TGCGCCAGCAGCTTGGAACAGGGAGGGGGCTACACCTTC
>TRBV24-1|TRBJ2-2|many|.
CATWGTGELFF
TGTGCCACCTGGGGTACCGGGGAGCTGTTTTTT
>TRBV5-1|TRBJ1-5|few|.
CASTISGGSNQPQHF
TGCGCCAGCACGATCTCGGGCGGGAGCAATCAGCCCCAGCATTTT
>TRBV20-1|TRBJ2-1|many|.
CSALIRGVSNEQFF
TGCAGTGCTCTCATCAGAGGGGTGTCGAATGAGCAGTTCTTC
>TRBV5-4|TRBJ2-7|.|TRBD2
CASSPGTSGDKRSSYEQYF
TGTGCCAGCAGCCCCGGGACTAGCGGGGACAAAAGGAGCTCCTACGAGCAGTACTTC
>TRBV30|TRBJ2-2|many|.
CAWEGLAGWDTGELFF
TGTGCCTGGGAAGGACTTGCCGGTTGGGACACCGGGGAGCTGTTTTTT
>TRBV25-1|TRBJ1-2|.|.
CASSPPDRYGYTF
TGTGCCAGCTCACCCCCCGACCGCTATGGCTACACCTTC
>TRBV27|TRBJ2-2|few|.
CASSPYGNGELFF
TGTGCCAGCAGCCCCTATGGGAACGGGGAGCTGTTTTTT
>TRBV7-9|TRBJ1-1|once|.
CASSQTSHSANTEAFF
TGTGCCAGCAGCCAAACGTCCCACAGCGCGAACACTGAAGCTTTCTTT
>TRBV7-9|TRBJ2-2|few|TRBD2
CASSPWTSGPTGELFF
TGTGCCAGCAGCCCGTGGACTAGCGGACCTACCGGGGAGCTGTTTTTT
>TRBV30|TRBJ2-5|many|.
CAWSGNSFQETQYF
TGTGCCTGGAGTGGAAACAGCTTTCAAGAGACCCAGTACTTC
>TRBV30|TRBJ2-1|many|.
CAWSADEQFF
TGTGCCTGGAGTGCTGATGAGCAGTTCTTC
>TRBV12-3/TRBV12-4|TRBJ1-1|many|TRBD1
CASSITGANTEAFF
TGTGCCAGCAGTATAACAGGGGCGAACACTGAAGCTTTCTTT
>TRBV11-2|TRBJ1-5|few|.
CASSVGPYSNQPQHF
TGTGCCAGCAGCGTTGGACCTTATAGCAATCAGCCCCAGCATTTT
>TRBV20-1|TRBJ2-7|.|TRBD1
CSAIPGTGSYEQYF
TGCAGTGCTATTCCCGGGACAGGTTCCTACGAGCAGTACTTC
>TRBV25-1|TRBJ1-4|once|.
CASSDPGLWGEKLFF
TGTGCCAGCAGTGATCCAGGGCTTTGGGGTGAAAAACTGTTTTTT
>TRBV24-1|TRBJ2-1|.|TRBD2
CATSDPTSGKANEQFF
TGTGCCACCAGTGATCCGACTAGCGGGAAGGCCAATGAGCAGTTCTTC
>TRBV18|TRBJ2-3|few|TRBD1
CASSPRDSSDTQYF
TGTGCCAGCTCACCCCGGGACAGCAGTGATACGCAGTATTTT
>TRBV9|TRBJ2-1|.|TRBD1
CASSLRTGASSYNEQFF
TGTGCCAGCAGCTTACGGACAGGCGCGAGCTCCTACAATGAGCAGTTCTTC
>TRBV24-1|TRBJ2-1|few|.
CATSGQLGNEQFF
TGTGCCACCAGTGGTCAGTTGGGCAATGAGCAGTTCTTC
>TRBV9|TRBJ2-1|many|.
CASSDLGGAGEGANEQFF
TGTGCCAGCAGCGACCTCGGGGGGGCGGGAGAGGGGGCAAATGAGCAGTTCTTC
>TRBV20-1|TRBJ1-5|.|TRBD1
CSARDSGTGGYQPQHF
TGCAGTGCTAGAGATAGCGGAACAGGGGGCTATCAGCCCCAGCATTTT
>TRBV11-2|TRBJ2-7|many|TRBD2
CASSLVAGGLADLEQYF
TGTGCCAGCAGCTTAGTCGCGGGAGGACTAGCGGACCTCGAGCAGTACTTC
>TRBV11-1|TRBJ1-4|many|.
CASSLRTDDGKLFF
TGTGCCAGCAGCTTGCGGACGGACGACGGCAAACTGTTTTTT
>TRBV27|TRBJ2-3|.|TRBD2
CASSLSGGGPRDTDTQYF
TGTGCCAGCAGTTTATCTGGGGGAGGGCCTCGGGACACAGATACGCAGTATTTT
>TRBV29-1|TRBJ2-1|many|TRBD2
CSVEDPVGGSSYNEQFF
TGCAGCGTTGAAGATCCTGTGGGCGGGAGCTCCTACAATGAGCAGTTCTTC